This T cell receptor beta chain was identified during a study of CD4+ T cells in melanoma. With 8 bases removed from V and 5 bases from J, the gap between germline ends came to 12 bases. The CDR3 runs to 12 residues. The germline V gene has CDR1 MNHEY and CDR2 SVGAGI. TCRdb keeps only in-frame clones here, not all; method: immunoSEQ multiplex PCR. The repertoire holds 17,000 or so clones, with about 80% as singletons. In the case of this clone: What it binds is not known.

The study's findings and limits: A reported correlation linked neoantigen-specific CD4+ T cells to CD8+, macrophage and B cell function.

V and J are TRBV6-5 and TRBJ1-2; D is perhaps TRBD1 (5 bases). This clonotype was sampled from a human donor with melanoma. Sequencing input: cells from a culture (not recorded whether cultured in vitro). The CDR3: CASGTGSYGYTF. DNA of the CDR3: TGTGCCAGCGGTACAGGATCTTATGGCTACACCTTC.